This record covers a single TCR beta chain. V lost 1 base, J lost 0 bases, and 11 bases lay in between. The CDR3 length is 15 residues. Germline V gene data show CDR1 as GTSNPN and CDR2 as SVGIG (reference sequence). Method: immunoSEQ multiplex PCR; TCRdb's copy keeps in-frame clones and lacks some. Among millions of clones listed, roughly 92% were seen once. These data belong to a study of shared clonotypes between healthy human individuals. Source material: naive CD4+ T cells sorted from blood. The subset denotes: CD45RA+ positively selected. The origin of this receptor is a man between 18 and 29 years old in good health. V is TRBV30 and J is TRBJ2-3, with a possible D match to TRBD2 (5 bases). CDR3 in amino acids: CAWSAVAPSTDTQYF. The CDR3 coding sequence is TGTGCCTGGAGTGCAGTAGCGCCTAGCACAGATACGCAGTATTTT.